This TCR beta chain was captured by sequencing in a study of OX40 agonist ivuxolimab in advanced cancers. No patient had autoimmune disease or received systemic immunosuppression. Sequencing was performed with immunoSEQ multiplex PCR; in TCRdb, only in-frame clones are kept and a portion is missing. The sample has some 70,000 clones; approximately 89% are singletons. The source of this sequence is an adult with an advanced solid tumor such as melanoma, head and neck, liver or kidney cancer. The specimen was CD4+ or CD8+ T cells sorted from blood, collected in a trial of the OX40 agonist ivuxolimab.

CDR3 nucleotides: TGTGCCATCAGAGAGACTAGCGGGGGGTCCCCCGACTCCTACGAGCAGTACTTC. This gives the protein CAIRETSGGSPDSYEQYF. This chain joins TRBV10-3 and TRBJ2-7; 13 nucleotides align to TRBD2. CDR3 size: 18 residues. Germline CDR1 reads ENHRY; CDR2 reads SYGVKD. The J segment lost 0 bases and the V segment lost 6 bases, leaving 11 bases of the junction unmatched.